This T cell receptor beta chain is drawn from a study of identical twins. This CDR3 region has 14 residues. CDR1 SEHNR and CDR2 FQNEAQ come from the germline V gene (reference sequence). The V end was cut by 1 base, the J end by 4 bases, with 10 bases between. MiXCR, applied by TCRdb to the 5' RACE reads, yields one record per CDR3 protein. This table holds 450,000 or so distinct CDR3 sequences, 14% found once. All donors comprised healthy Caucasians. Overall study findings and caveats: Fewer insertions marked abundant cord blood beta clonotypes; young adult naive trended weakly, memory not at all. Researchers caution that invariant MAIT and iNKT cells could partly confound zero-insertion analyses. Interpretation of the results relied on cross-sectional statistical analysis and not on following the same donors.

This clonotype was observed a handful of times. Its antigen remains unidentified. Another study also made use of these data, one on yellow fever vaccine responses in identical twins.

The sample was CD4+ T cells sorted from blood. The receptor's source is a woman aged 18 to 35 in good health. V gene TRBV7-9 combines with J gene TRBJ1-2; the D gene is possibly TRBD1 (5 bases). The CDR3 nucleotides are TGTGCCAGCAGCTTAGGTTACAGGTTCTATGGCTACACCTTC. Translated: CASSLGYRFYGYTF.